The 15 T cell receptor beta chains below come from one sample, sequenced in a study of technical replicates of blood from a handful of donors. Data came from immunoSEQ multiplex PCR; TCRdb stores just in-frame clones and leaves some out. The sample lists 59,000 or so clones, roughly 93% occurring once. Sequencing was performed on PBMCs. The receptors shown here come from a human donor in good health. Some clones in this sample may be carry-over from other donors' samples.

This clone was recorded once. CDR3 region: CASSLEGGTNYGYTF. The CDR3 region has the DNA TGTGCCAGCAGCTTAGAGGGAGGAACTAACTATGGCTACACCTTC. The rearrangement links TRBV7-2 to TRBJ1-2; D ambiguous. Germline CDR1 and CDR2: SGHTA and FQGNSA. The CDR3 extends over 15 amino acids. The germline V and J ends were trimmed by 1 base and 0 bases, with 9 bases remaining between them.

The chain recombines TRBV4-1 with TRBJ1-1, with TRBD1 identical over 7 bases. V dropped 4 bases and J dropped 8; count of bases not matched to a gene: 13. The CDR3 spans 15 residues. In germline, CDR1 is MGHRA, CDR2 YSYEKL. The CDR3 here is CASSLIIDDRVEAFF. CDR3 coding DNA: TGCGCCAGCAGCCTCATCATAGACGACAGGGTAGAAGCTTTCTTT.

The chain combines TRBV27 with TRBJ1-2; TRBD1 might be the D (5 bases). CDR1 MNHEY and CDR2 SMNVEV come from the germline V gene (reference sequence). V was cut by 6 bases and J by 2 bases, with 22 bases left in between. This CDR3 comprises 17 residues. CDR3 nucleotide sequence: TGTGCCAGCAGCCTAGGGGCTGGGGCAGGGCCGAACTATGGCTACACCTTC. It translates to CASSLGAGAGPNYGYTF.

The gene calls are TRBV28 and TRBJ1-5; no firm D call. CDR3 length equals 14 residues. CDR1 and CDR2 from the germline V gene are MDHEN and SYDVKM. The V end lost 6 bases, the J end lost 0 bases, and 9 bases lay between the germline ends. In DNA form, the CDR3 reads TGTGCCAGCAGGGGAGCTAATAGCAATCAGCCCCAGCATTTT. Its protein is CASRGANSNQPQHF.

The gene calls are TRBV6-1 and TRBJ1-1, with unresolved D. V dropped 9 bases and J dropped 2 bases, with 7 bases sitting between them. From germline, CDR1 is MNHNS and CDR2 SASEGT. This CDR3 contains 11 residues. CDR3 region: CASKQNTEAFF. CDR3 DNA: TGTGCCAGTAAACAAAACACTGAAGCTTTCTTT.

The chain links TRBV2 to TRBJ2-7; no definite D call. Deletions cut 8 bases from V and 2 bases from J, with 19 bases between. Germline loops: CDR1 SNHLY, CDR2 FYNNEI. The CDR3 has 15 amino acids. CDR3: CASSHPRVEPYEQYF. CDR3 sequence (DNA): TGTGCCAGCTCTCACCCACGCGTGGAGCCCTACGAGCAGTACTTC.

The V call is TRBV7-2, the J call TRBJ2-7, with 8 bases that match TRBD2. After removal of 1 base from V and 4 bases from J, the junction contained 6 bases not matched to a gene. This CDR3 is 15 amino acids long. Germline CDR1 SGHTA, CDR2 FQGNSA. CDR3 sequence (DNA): TGTGCCAGCAGCTTAGTGCCCAGCGGGAGTTACGAGCAGTACTTC. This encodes CASSLVPSGSYEQYF.

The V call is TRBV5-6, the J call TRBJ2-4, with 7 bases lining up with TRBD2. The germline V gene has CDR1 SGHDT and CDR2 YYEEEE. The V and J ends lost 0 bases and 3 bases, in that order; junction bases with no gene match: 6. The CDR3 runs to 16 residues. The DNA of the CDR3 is TGTGCCAGCAGCTTGGGCGCGGGAGTGGTCAAAAACATTCAGTACTTC. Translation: CASSLGAGVVKNIQYF.

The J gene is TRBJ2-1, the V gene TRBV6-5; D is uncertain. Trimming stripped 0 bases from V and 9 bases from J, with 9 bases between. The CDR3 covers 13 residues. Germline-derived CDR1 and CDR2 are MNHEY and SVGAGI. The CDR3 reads CASSYSRGLEQFF. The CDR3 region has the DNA TGTGCCAGCAGTTACTCGCGCGGCCTTGAGCAGTTCTTC.

For the CDR3, the DNA is TGCGCCAGCAGCCGTCAGGAAGTTGTGAACACCGGGGAGCTGTTTTTT. Translating gives CASSRQEVVNTGELFF. The chain joins TRBV5-1 to TRBJ2-2; D uncertain. CDR1 and CDR2 (germline): SGHRS, YFSETQ. V dropped 4 bases and J dropped 1 base, with 14 bases sitting between them. The CDR3 is 16 amino acids.

CDR3 nucleotides: TGTGCCAGCTCACCTATGGACAGGGCTGGAAACACCATATATTTT. It yields the protein CASSPMDRAGNTIYF. This chain joins TRBV18 and TRBJ1-3; TRBD1 matches at 8 bases. V was clipped by 3 bases and J by 2 bases; unmatched bases: 3. CDR1 is KGHSH, CDR2 LQKENI, per germline. The CDR3 consists of 15 residues.

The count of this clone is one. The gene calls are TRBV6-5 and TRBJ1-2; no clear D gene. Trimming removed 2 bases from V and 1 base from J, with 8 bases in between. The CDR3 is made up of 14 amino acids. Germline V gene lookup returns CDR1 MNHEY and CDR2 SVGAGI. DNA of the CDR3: TGTGCCAGCAGTTACGGGCAGTTTAACTATGGCTACACCTTC. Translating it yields CASSYGQFNYGYTF.

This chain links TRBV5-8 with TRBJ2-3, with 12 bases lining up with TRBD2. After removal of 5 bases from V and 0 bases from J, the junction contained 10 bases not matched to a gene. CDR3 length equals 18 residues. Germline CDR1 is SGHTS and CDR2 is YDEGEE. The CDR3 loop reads CASRPLAGGPPSTDTQYF. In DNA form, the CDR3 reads TGTGCCAGCAGACCACTAGCGGGGGGTCCTCCTAGCACAGATACGCAGTATTTT.

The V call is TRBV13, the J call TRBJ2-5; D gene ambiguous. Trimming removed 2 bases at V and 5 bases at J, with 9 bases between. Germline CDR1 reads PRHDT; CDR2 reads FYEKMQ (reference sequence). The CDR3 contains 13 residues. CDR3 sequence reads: CASSLFGLETQYF. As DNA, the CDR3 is TGTGCCAGCAGCTTATTTGGCTTGGAGACCCAGTACTTC.

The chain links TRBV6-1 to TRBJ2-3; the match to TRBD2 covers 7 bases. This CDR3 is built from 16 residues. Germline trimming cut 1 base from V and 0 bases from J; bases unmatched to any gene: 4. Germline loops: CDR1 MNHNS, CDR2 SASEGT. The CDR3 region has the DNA TGTGCCAGCAGTGAAGGAACTAGCGCTAGCACAGATACGCAGTATTTT. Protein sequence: CASSEGTSASTDTQYF.